The 22 T cell receptor beta chains listed next were all sequenced from one sample in a study of T cells in Graves' hyperthyroidism and ophthalmopathy. Amplification yielded TCR beta CDR3 regions, with RNA transcripts as the source. The HTBI primer set drove a first-round RT-PCR of the TCR CDR3. TCRdb processed the multiplex PCR reads anew with MiXCR; each CDR3 protein has one entry. The sample carries a few hundred thousand distinct CDR3 sequences, 12% to 15% recorded once. Sequences were obtained from blood. The receptors were gathered from a woman in her forties with Graves' hyperthyroidism.

A note on this clonotype: The junction departs from germline at one end; a sequencing error may be responsible. The rearrangement links TRBV10-3 to TRBJ1-2; weak D call: TRBD1 (5 bases). Germline V gene lookup returns CDR1 ENHRY and CDR2 SYGVKD. This CDR3 spans 14 amino acids. The CDR3 reads CATSESRQNYGYTF. Here the CDR3 DNA reads TGTGCCACCAGTGAGTCGAGACAGAACTATGGCTACACCTTC.

CDR3 sequence reads: CSATSGRNHLNEQFF. The CDR3 DNA reads TGCAGTGCTACCTCGGGGAGGAACCATCTCAATGAGCAGTTCTTC. The V call is TRBV20-1, the J call TRBJ2-1, with D possibly TRBD2 on 6 matching bases. From germline, CDR1 is DFQATT and CDR2 SNEGSKA (reference sequence). This CDR3 spans 15 amino acids. Trimming pared 4 bases from V and 6 bases from J, leaving 19 bases between.

This clonotype was found many times. The V call is TRBV3-1, the J call TRBJ2-2; D unresolved. Germline assignment: CDR1 LGHDT and CDR2 YNNKEL (reference sequence). The V end was cut by 7 bases, the J end by 0 bases, with 6 bases between. The CDR3 sequence is 13 residues long. The CDR3 reads CASISTNTGELFF. CDR3 nucleotide sequence: TGTGCCAGCATCAGCACGAACACCGGGGAGCTGTTTTTT.

This clonotype was detected only a few times. The rearrangement uses TRBV28 and TRBJ1-2; unclear D gene. The CDR3 spans 12 residues. Per germline, CDR1 MDHEN and CDR2 SYDVKM. V was pared by 6 bases and J by 5 bases, with 10 bases between. The CDR3 DNA follows: TGTGCCAGCAGGGTACCCGTTTATGGCTACACCTTC. This gives the protein CASRVPVYGYTF.

CDR3 in DNA: TGTGCCAGCAGTTACTCCGGACTAGCGGGAGGGCCCACCGGGGAGCTGTTTTTT. This encodes CASSYSGLAGGPTGELFF. The chain joins TRBV6-5 to TRBJ2-2; 15 bases are shared with TRBD2. J lost 4 bases, V lost 0 bases, and 3 bases had no gene match. Germline V CDR1 and CDR2: MNHEY, SVGAGI. This CDR3 contains 18 residues.

In its sample, this clonotype was seen a few times. The chain has TRBV20-1 and TRBJ2-3, with no clear D. The CDR3 consists of 14 residues. V was shortened by 0 bases and J by 6 bases, with 13 bases between the two germline ends. Germline loops: CDR1 DFQATT, CDR2 SNEGSKA (reference sequence). The chain's CDR3 is CSARERATLDTQYF. In nucleotides, the CDR3 is TGCAGTGCTAGAGAAAGGGCTACGTTGGATACGCAGTATTTT.

This clonotype has ten or more counts. The genes are TRBV5-1 and TRBJ2-2; D not resolved. V was clipped by 7 bases and J by 6 bases, with 10 bases between them. Germline V CDR1 and CDR2: SGHRS, YFSETQ. This CDR3 has 12 amino acids. CDR3 region: CASGTPPGELFF. CDR3 DNA: TGCGCCAGCGGAACCCCCCCCGGGGAGCTGTTTTTT. The full variable domain, with the rest looked up from reference TRBV5-1 and TRBJ2-2, is KAGVTQTPRYLIKTRGQQVTLSCSPISGHRSVSWYQQTPGQGLQFLFEYFSETQRNKGNFPGRFSGRQFSNSRSEMNVSTLELGDSALYLCASGTPPGELFFGEGSRLTVL.

This clonotype was seen at least ten times. V and J are TRBV16 and TRBJ2-1; TRBD1 or TRBD2 may be the D gene (5 bases each). This CDR3 spans 15 amino acids. Germline assignment: CDR1 KGHSY and CDR2 FQNENV. V lost 4 bases and J 5 bases, leaving 15 bases between the germline ends. CDR3 sequence: CASSPPGQPHNEQFF. CDR3 nucleotide sequence: TGTGCCAGCAGCCCACCGGGGCAACCCCACAATGAGCAGTTCTTC.

The rearrangement joins TRBV12-3 or TRBV12-4 to TRBJ1-1; no clear D gene. Trimming cost V 3 bases and J 5 bases, with 10 bases left between them. The CDR3 spans 13 residues. In DNA form, the CDR3 reads TGTGCCAGCAGTTTTTCGTATGGAACTGAAGCTTTCTTT. This encodes CASSFSYGTEAFF.

This clonotype was observed a few times. The V call is TRBV27, the J call TRBJ2-3, with 9 bases aligning to TRBD2. Germline V lookup: CDR1 MNHEY, CDR2 SMNVEV (reference sequence). J gave up 0 bases and V 3 bases, and 4 bases lay outside the gene matches. The CDR3 has 16 residues. CDR3 in DNA: TGTGCCAGCAGTTTCGCTAGCGGGATTAGCACAGATACGCAGTATTTT. Translated: CASSFASGISTDTQYF.

This clonotype was detected ten times or more. The chain's CDR3 is CASSFLWGTQYF. The CDR3 nucleotides are TGCGCCAGCAGCTTCCTTTGGGGTACGCAGTATTTT. V gene TRBV5-1 combines with J gene TRBJ2-3; D remains unclear. Germline lookup yields CDR1 SGHRS and CDR2 YFSETQ. The CDR3 totals 12 residues. V was pared by 2 bases and J by 8 bases, with 9 bases between.

This clonotype was seen many times. The chain has TRBV9 and TRBJ2-1; 11 bases fit TRBD2. The CDR3 is made up of 16 amino acids. The germline V gene has CDR1 SGDLS and CDR2 YYNGEE. The V gene end was trimmed by 2 bases and the J gene end by 9 bases; junction bases not matched to a gene: 10. The CDR3 region has the DNA TGTGCCAGCAGCGTTAGCCCTAGCGGGAGGCTTGCTGAGCAGTTCTTC. Its protein is CASSVSPSGRLAEQFF.

The table lists this clonotype with many counts. V and J are TRBV4-1 and TRBJ2-7; D is unresolved. The germline CDR1 and CDR2 sequences are MGHRA and YSYEKL. The V end was cut by 0 bases, the J end by 3 bases, with 12 bases between. The CDR3 consists of 15 residues. CDR3 amino acids: CASSQEGFLGYEQYF. Here the CDR3 DNA reads TGCGCCAGCAGCCAAGAGGGGTTTCTCGGCTACGAGCAGTACTTC.

The table lists this clonotype with a few counts. The chain couples TRBV19 to TRBJ1-1, with D maybe TRBD1 (6 bases). CDR3 size: 14 residues. Trimming stripped 3 bases from V and 3 bases from J, with 11 bases between. Germline V gene sequence: CDR1 LNHDA, CDR2 SQIVND (reference sequence). In DNA, the CDR3 is TGTGCCAGTAGTATCCAGGACAGCCACACTGAAGCTTTCTTT. It translates to CASSIQDSHTEAFF.

This clonotype showed up many times. This sequence joins TRBV7-2 and TRBJ2-1, with 11 bases matching TRBD2. Germline V gene lookup returns CDR1 SGHTA and CDR2 FQGNSA. The CDR3 sequence is 15 residues long. Losses at the gene ends were 4 bases for V and 5 bases for J; bases not matched to a gene: 4. The CDR3 nucleotides are TGTGCCAGCAGCTCGACTAGCGGGGTTAACAATGAGCAGTTCTTC. Translation gives CASSSTSGVNNEQFF. Full variable domain (outside the CDR3, taken from reference TRBV7-2 and TRBJ2-1): GAGVSQSPSNKVTEKGKDVELRCDPISGHTALYWYRQSLGQGLEFLIYFQGNSAPDKSGLPSDRFSAERTGGSVSTLTIQRTQQEDSAVYLCASSSTSGVNNEQFFGPGTRLTVL.

This clonotype was observed at least ten times. This chain connects TRBV3-1 to TRBJ1-1; no clear D. V lost 6 bases and J 6 bases, leaving 17 bases between the germline ends. The germline V gene encodes CDR1 LGHDT and CDR2 YNNKEL (reference sequence). The CDR3 is 14 residues long. As DNA, the CDR3 is TGTGCCAGCAGTTTACAATCTGTAGCGGCTGAAGCTTTCTTT. Protein sequence: CASSLQSVAAEAFF.

CDR3 residues: CASSGWRDRGDYGYTF. CDR3 nucleotides: TGTGCCAGCAGCGGGTGGCGGGACAGGGGGGACTATGGCTACACCTTC. The chain uses TRBV13 and TRBJ1-2, with 11 bases fitting TRBD1. Germline V gene data show CDR1 as PRHDT and CDR2 as FYEKMQ (reference sequence). This CDR3 is 16 amino acids long. V lost 5 bases to trimming and J lost 3 bases; unmatched junction nucleotides: 8.

This clonotype was counted a few times. The V gene is TRBV19, the J gene TRBJ2-7; 7 positions agree with TRBD1. Germline V gene lookup returns CDR1 LNHDA and CDR2 SQIVND (reference sequence). Trimming at V came to 4 bases and at J to 6 bases, leaving 3 bases not matched to a gene. The CDR3 covers 12 residues. The DNA for the CDR3 is TGTGCCAGTAGTACACAGGGGACCGAGCAGTACTTC. Encoded protein: CASSTQGTEQYF.

This clonotype was observed a few times. The rearrangement joins TRBV10-2 to TRBJ1-2; D ambiguous. Germline V gene data show CDR1 as WSHSY and CDR2 as SAAADI. V lost 1 base and J lost 0, with 3 bases in between. CDR3 length: 13 residues. The CDR3 protein is CASSEWANYGYTF. In nucleotides, the CDR3 is TGCGCCAGCAGTGAGTGGGCTAACTATGGCTACACCTTC.

J is TRBJ2-5 and V is TRBV28; D possibly uses TRBD1 or TRBD2 (5 bases each). The ends were cut back, 6 bases at V and 5 bases at J, with 16 bases in the middle. Germline CDR1 is MDHEN and CDR2 is SYDVKM. The length of the CDR3 is 14 residues. This CDR3 is CASRGHGSGETQYF. CDR3 nucleotide sequence: TGTGCCAGCAGGGGGCACGGGTCGGGGGAGACCCAGTACTTC.

A few counts support this clonotype. The V call is TRBV5-5, the J call TRBJ2-5; TRBD2 agrees at 10 bases. The CDR3 runs to 16 residues. Germline V lookup: CDR1 SGHKS, CDR2 YYEKEE (reference sequence). J gave up 4 bases and V 2 bases, and 8 bases lay outside the gene matches. DNA of the CDR3: TGTGCCAGCAGCTTCAATCCTAGCGGGAGAGGAGAGACCCAGTACTTC. Translated, it gives CASSFNPSGRGETQYF.

Concerning this clonotype: This may stem from a read error, because a much larger clone lies one nucleotide away. This chain uses TRBV6-1 with TRBJ2-7; D gene ambiguous. With 8 bases removed from V and 2 bases from J, the gap between germline ends came to 10 bases. Germline V gene sequence: CDR1 MNHNS, CDR2 SASEGT. The CDR3 is 12 amino acids. As DNA, the CDR3 is TGTGCCAGCGGCACCGAGACCTACGAGCAGTACTTC. It yields the protein CASGTETYEQYF.